These T cell receptor beta chains were read from a single sample in a study of molecular identifiers for immune sequencing clone quantification. TCRdb fed the PCR reads into MiXCR, producing one record per CDR3 protein. The profile shows approximately 90,000 distinct CDR3 sequences, more than 20% of them singletons. Sequencing input: naive CD8+ T cells from blood, with Jurkat cell RNA spiked in. Source of these receptors: a human donor in good health. Some libraries in this study had Jurkat cell RNA spiked in. Each CDR3 is given with its conserved first and last residue. A D gene is named only where the DNA matches it firmly. Clone sizes are given selectively: once, few, many, or a class where the clone is expanded.

J gene	V gene	clone size	D gene	CDR3 DNA	CDR3 protein
TRBJ1-1	TRBV3-1	many	-	TGTGCCAGCAGCCAGCCGACAGCGCTGAACACTGAAGCTTTCTTT	CASSQPTALNTEAFF
TRBJ2-3	TRBV24-1	-	-	TGTGCCACCAGTGATTCTCTTAGGTCGGATACGCAGTATTTT	CATSDSLRSDTQYF
TRBJ1-1	TRBV12-3/TRBV12-4	many	-	TGTGCCAGCAGCCCCTTTGACACTGAAGCTTTCTTT	CASSPFDTEAFF
TRBJ2-3	TRBV18	many	-	TGTGCCAGCTCACCAGGGGCGGGGACAGATACGCAGTATTTT	CASSPGAGTDTQYF
TRBJ2-3	TRBV3-1	many	-	TGTGCCAGCAGCCTTCCCACGGATACGCAGTATTTT	CASSLPTDTQYF
TRBJ1-4	TRBV7-9	many	-	TGTGCCAGCAGCTTCCCAGGGTTGGGTAATGAAAAACTGTTTTTT	CASSFPGLGNEKLFF
TRBJ2-3	TRBV20-1	many	-	TGCAGTGCTAGAGATGGGGACGGTTTTAGCACAGATACGCAGTATTTT	CSARDGDGFSTDTQYF
TRBJ2-3	TRBV6-2/TRBV6-3	few	TRBD2	TGTGCCAGCAGTTATGGACTAGCGGGGGGTCTAAGCACAGATACGCAGTATTTT	CASSYGLAGGLSTDTQYF
TRBJ2-3	TRBV7-9	many	-	TGTGCCAGCAGCTTATCCGGGACGGAGCTAGATACGCAGTATTTT	CASSLSGTELDTQYF
TRBJ2-7	TRBV7-9	-	-	TGTGCCAGCAGCTTAGGAGGGCGAACCCCCTACGCGCAGTACTTC	CASSLGGRTPYAQYF
TRBJ2-1	TRBV28	many	-	TGTGCCAGCAGTTCGTGGGGATCCAATGAGCAGTTCTTC	CASSSWGSNEQFF
TRBJ2-3	TRBV4-3	many	-	TGCGCCAGCAGCCAAGATATCCAGCGGGTGTTCACAGATACGCAGTATTTT	CASSQDIQRVFTDTQYF
TRBJ1-2	TRBV4-3	-	-	TGCGCCAGCAGCCAAGATACTTCGGAGGGGGTAGGCTACACCTTC	CASSQDTSEGVGYTF
TRBJ2-1	TRBV7-9	-	-	TGTGCCAGCAGCTCCCTAGCGAATATTGGATGGAATGAGCAGTTCTTC	CASSSLANIGWNEQFF
TRBJ2-7	TRBV7-2	many	-	TGTGCCAGCAGCCCCGCCCAGGGTAGGGCCGAGCAGTACTTC	CASSPAQGRAEQYF
TRBJ2-5	TRBV13	many	-	TGTGCCAGCAGCTTACATGGTGAGACCCAGTACTTC	CASSLHGETQYF
TRBJ2-1	TRBV4-1	many	TRBD2	TGCGCCAGCAGCCAAAACCTAGCGGGGACATACAATGAGCAGTTCTTC	CASSQNLAGTYNEQFF
TRBJ2-5	TRBV28	few	TRBD1	TGTGCCAGCAGTGACAGGGGTATTGGGCAAGAGACCCAGTACTTC	CASSDRGIGQETQYF
TRBJ2-5	TRBV7-7	many	-	TGTGCCAGCAGCCCGAAAAAGTACCAAGAGACCCAGTACTTC	CASSPKKYQETQYF
TRBJ2-3	TRBV6-5	many	TRBD2	TGTGCCAGCAGTTATAGCGGGGTGGGAGATACGCAGTATTTT	CASSYSGVGDTQYF
TRBJ2-1	TRBV6-2/TRBV6-3	many	TRBD2	TGTGCCAGCAGTTACGGGGCTAGCGGCCCCTACAATGAGCAGTTCTTC	CASSYGASGPYNEQFF
TRBJ2-3	TRBV2	many	-	TGTGCCAGCAGTGTGTCAGCGGGTCGCACAGATACGCAGTATTTT	CASSVSAGRTDTQYF
TRBJ1-1	TRBV4-2	many	TRBD1	TGTGCCAGCAGCCAAGAACAAACAGGGGGCGCGGGGACTGAAGCTTTCTTT	CASSQEQTGGAGTEAFF
TRBJ2-1	TRBV20-1	few	TRBD2	TGCAGTGCAAAAGGACTAGCGGGAAACAATGAGCAGTTCTTC	CSAKGLAGNNEQFF
TRBJ2-6	TRBV6-5	many	-	TGTGCCAGCAGCCACATGGGTGAGCCTGGGGCCAACGTCCTGACTTTC	CASSHMGEPGANVLTF
TRBJ2-2	TRBV7-9	many	TRBD2	TGTGCCAGCAGCCGTAGGACGGGGGGAGAGACCGGGGAGCTGTTTTTT	CASSRRTGGETGELFF
TRBJ2-3	TRBV3-1	many	TRBD1	TGTGCCAGCAGCCAGATTAGGGGACAGGGCACAGATACGCAGTATTTT	CASSQIRGQGTDTQYF
TRBJ2-5	TRBV13	-	-	TGTACCAGCAGCCCTCTGAGGAAGACCCAGTACTTC	CTSSPLRKTQYF
TRBJ2-3	TRBV13	many	TRBD2	TGTGCCAGCAGCCTCCGACTAGCGGGAGTTGATACGCAGTATTTT	CASSLRLAGVDTQYF
TRBJ1-2	TRBV19	many	TRBD1	TGTGCCAGTACAACAGGGGGCTATGGCTACACCTTC	CASTTGGYGYTF
TRBJ1-5	TRBV7-9	many	-	TGTGCCAGCAGCTTTGGGGGTCGGGATCAGCCCCAGCATTTT	CASSFGGRDQPQHF
TRBJ1-5	TRBV20-1	many	TRBD1	TGCAGTGCTAGAGTCAGGGGGTTCAGTCAGCCCCAGCATTTT	CSARVRGFSQPQHF
TRBJ2-2	TRBV15	once	TRBD2	TGTGCCACCAGCGCTACTAGCGGAAGTAACACCGGGGAGCTGTTATTT	CATSATSGSNTGELLF
TRBJ2-1	TRBV27	many	-	TGTGCCAGCACTCCCGGGACCACGGTTGGGGTTGAGCAGTTCTTC	CASTPGTTVGVEQFF
TRBJ1-6	TRBV4-3	many	-	TGCGCCAGCAGCCTGAAGGGGTTCTCCTATAATTCACCCCTCCACTTT	CASSLKGFSYNSPLHF